This T cell receptor (beta chain) was profiled in a study of chemoradiotherapy in HPV16-positive cancers. Of note for this clone: The antigen is undetermined.

Repeated repertoire sampling spanned the course of chemoradiotherapy. Study results and limitations: Non-HPV-specific T cells did not expand in tumors during treatment, whereas candidate HPV-specific clones and E7-related motifs did.

TCRdb's copy holds only in-frame clones and misses some; the assay was immunoSEQ multiplex PCR. The sample records roughly 12,000 clones, about three fifths being singletons. V shed 5 bases and J 7 bases; nucleotides not matched to a gene: 16. The CDR3 is 17 residues long. Germline CDR1 SNHLY, CDR2 FYNNEI. Sample collection was performed from a patient who underwent chemoradiotherapy. V and J are TRBV2 and TRBJ1-5; the match to TRBD1 covers 8 bases. The TCR sequence derives from a human donor with HPV-associated anogenital cancer. For the CDR3, the DNA is TGTGCCAGCAGTCCTACTGGGGGGACAGGCGGGAAGCAGCCCCAGCATTTT. Protein: CASSPTGGTGGKQPQHF.